This T cell receptor beta chain was recorded in a study of control samples from healthy donors and cancer patients. This CDR3 is 11 amino acids long. The V end was cut by 9 bases, the J end by 4 bases, with 7 bases between. Repertoires were generated with immunoSEQ multiplex PCR, while TCRdb's copy carries only in-frame clones and drops some. The sample has 70,000 to 85,000 clones, roughly 82% seen once; the top ten hold around a tenth. The rearrangement links TRBV12-3 or TRBV12-4 to TRBJ1-3; possibly TRBD1 for D (5 bases). The sequenced material came from PBMCs. The TCR sequence derives from a man in his sixties with head and neck cancer. CDR3 sequence reads: CASSGGNTIYF. CDR3 DNA sequence: TGTGCCAGTTCAGGGGGAAACACCATATATTTT.